The rows below give T cell receptor beta chains drawn from one sample of a study of cytomegalovirus exposure and HLA in healthy donors. Libraries were prepared by immunoSEQ multiplex PCR; TCRdb keeps only in-frame clonotypes and omits some of them. The sample includes under 200,000 clones, approximately 82% of them seen just once. Sequencing used PBMCs. The source is a woman aged 18-29 years in good health and CMV-seronegative. The CDR3 runs from the conserved cysteine through the conserved F or W. The D gene is left open where the match is weak. Clone size is given for some rows only: seen once, a few or many times, or a class if the clone is expanded.

J	size	D	V	DNA	CDR3
TRBJ2-3	-	TRBD2	TRBV2	TGTGCCAGCAGTTCCCAAGGACTAGCGGATACGCAGTATTTT	CASSSQGLADTQYF
TRBJ2-2	-	-	TRBV18	TGTGCCAGCTCACCCGCCGGAGGACAGAGAGCGAACACCGGGGAGCTGTTTTTT	CASSPAGGQRANTGELFF
TRBJ2-2	-	-	TRBV11-2	TGTGCCAGCAGCAGGAGGCAGATCTCCACCGGGGAGCTGTTTTTT	CASSRRQISTGELFF
TRBJ1-5	-	-	TRBV7-2	TGTGCCAGCAGCTTAGACTTTCAGCCCCAGCATTTT	CASSLDFQPQHF
TRBJ1-3	-	-	TRBV4-3	TGCGCCAGCAGCCCACCAGGTGGAGGGGCTGGAAACACCATATATTTT	CASSPPGGGAGNTIYF
TRBJ2-2	-	TRBD2	TRBV28	TGTGCCAGCATCCCCGGGACTAGCGACAACACCGGGGAGCTGTTTTTT	CASIPGTSDNTGELFF
TRBJ1-6	-	TRBD1	TRBV4-3	TGCGCCAGCAGCCAAAACAGGGGTCTCTCCTATAATTCACCCCTCCACTTT	CASSQNRGLSYNSPLHF
TRBJ2-2	-	TRBD1	TRBV30	TGTGCCTGGAGTGGGCAGGGGGCGCGTACCGGGGAGCTGTTTTTT	CAWSGQGARTGELFF
TRBJ2-7	-	-	TRBV6-1	TGTGCCAGCAGTGAAGCACGGAGGTGGCAGCAGTACTTC	CASSEARRWQQYF
TRBJ2-1	-	TRBD2	TRBV30	TGTGCCTGGAGTGGACTAGCGGCACACTCCTACAATGAGCAGTTCTTC	CAWSGLAAHSYNEQFF
TRBJ1-4	-	-	TRBV28	TGTGCCAGCAGCCCTGACGGCGGAAATGAAAAACTGTTTTTT	CASSPDGGNEKLFF
TRBJ2-3	few	TRBD1	TRBV4-3	TGCGCCAGCAGCCAAGAAACCGGGACAGGGGACGCAGATACGCAGTATTTT	CASSQETGTGDADTQYF
TRBJ1-2	-	TRBD1	TRBV28	TGTGCCAGCAGTTTACTGGGACAGGGGGCGAATGGCTACACCTTC	CASSLLGQGANGYTF
TRBJ2-4	-	TRBD1	TRBV7-2	TGTGCCAGTCAAACAGGGGGCGCAGCCAAAAACATTCAGTACTTC	CASQTGGAAKNIQYF
TRBJ2-5	-	TRBD2	TRBV6-1	TGTGCCAGCAGTGAAGCTGGGCGGGGGAAAGAGACCCAGTACTTC	CASSEAGRGKETQYF
TRBJ1-6	-	TRBD1	TRBV2	TGTGCCAGCACCGAGACAGGGGGTTCACCCCTCCACTTT	CASTETGGSPLHF
TRBJ2-7	-	TRBD2	TRBV7-2	TGTGCCAGCAGCCTCCCTCTAGCGGGAGTCGAGCAGTACTTC	CASSLPLAGVEQYF
TRBJ1-5	-	TRBD1	TRBV4-3	TGCGCCAGCAGCCAAGATCCAGGGGGACGACAGCCCCAGCATTTT	CASSQDPGGRQPQHF
TRBJ1-4	few	-	TRBV4-1	TGCGCCAGCAGCCAAGATACGTCTTTGGGAGTACATGAAAAACTGTTTTTT	CASSQDTSLGVHEKLFF
TRBJ2-7	-	TRBD1	TRBV9	TGTGCCAGCAGCGAGGGGACAGGGGGCGACGAGCAGTACTTC	CASSEGTGGDEQYF
TRBJ2-7	-	TRBD1	TRBV7-2	TGTGCCAGCAGCCTTGCAGCAGGGGGCCCCTACGAGCAGTACTTC	CASSLAAGGPYEQYF
TRBJ1-1	-	-	TRBV28	TGTGCCAGCAGTTTAGCGGGGGTAGACACTGAAGCTTTCTTT	CASSLAGVDTEAFF
TRBJ2-1	once	-	TRBV29-1	TGCAGCGTTGACCTCGGATCAGAGGATAGCGAGCAGTTCTTC	CSVDLGSEDSEQFF
TRBJ2-7	-	-	TRBV19	TGTGCCAGTAGTATGCAGGACAGCTACGAGCAGTACTTC	CASSMQDSYEQYF
TRBJ2-7	-	TRBD2	TRBV2	TGTGCCAGCAGTGAAGCCAGCGGGAGCTACGAACAGTACTTC	CASSEASGSYEQYF
TRBJ2-3	once	-	TRBV28	TGTGCCAGCAGTTCTATGGGTCAGGGGAAAATAGATACGCAGTATTTT	CASSSMGQGKIDTQYF
TRBJ2-3	-	TRBD2	TRBV5-1	TGCGCCAGCAGCTTGGGGCTAGCGGGAGTTAGGGCAGATACGCAGTATTTT	CASSLGLAGVRADTQYF
TRBJ2-3	once	TRBD2	TRBV25-1	TGTGCCAGCAGTGATTCATTCCGGGAGGTGGCAGATACGCAGTATTTT	CASSDSFREVADTQYF
TRBJ1-4	-	-	TRBV28	TGTGCCAGCAGCCGACAGTTAAATGAAAAACTGTTTTTT	CASSRQLNEKLFF
TRBJ1-2	-	TRBD1	TRBV18	TGTGCCAGCTCCCCAGGACAGGGTTGGAATGGCTACACCTTC	CASSPGQGWNGYTF
TRBJ2-2	-	TRBD1	TRBV10-1	TGCGCCAGCAGTGAGGAGACAGGGGATACCGGGGGGCTGTTTTTT	CASSEETGDTGGLFF
TRBJ1-1	few	TRBD1	TRBV10-3	TGTGCCATCCAGGAAGGGACAGCCTCTACGGGTGAAGCTTTCTTT	CAIQEGTASTGEAFF